The entry that follows covers one T cell receptor (beta chain) sequence. V shed 5 bases, J shed 0 bases, and the junction held 8 bases outside the gene matches. The CDR3 contains 15 residues. Germline V gene data show CDR1 as SGDLS and CDR2 as YYNGEE. These data come from a study of T cell changes during pregnancy in multiple sclerosis. Assay used: immunoSEQ multiplex PCR; TCRdb lists only in-frame clones, some missing. Of over 70,000 clones detected, approximately 92% appear once; the ten largest clones hold 3.5% to 4.5%. The rearrangement links TRBV9 to TRBJ2-7; 7 nucleotides match TRBD1. The TCR comes from a female donor with multiple sclerosis, enrolled in a pregnancy study. Sequences were derived from peripheral blood, sampled in the first trimester of pregnancy. The CDR3 loop is CASSTGTAGSYEQYF. The CDR3 region has the DNA TGTGCCAGCAGTACCGGGACAGCCGGCTCCTACGAGCAGTACTTC. Combining the CDR3 with reference TRBV9 and TRBJ2-7 gives the whole variable domain DSGVTQTPKHLITATGQRVTLRCSPRSGDLSVYWYQQSLDQGLQFLIQYYNGEERAKGNILERFSAQQFPDLHSELNLSSLELGDSALYFCASSTGTAGSYEQYFGPGTRLTVT.